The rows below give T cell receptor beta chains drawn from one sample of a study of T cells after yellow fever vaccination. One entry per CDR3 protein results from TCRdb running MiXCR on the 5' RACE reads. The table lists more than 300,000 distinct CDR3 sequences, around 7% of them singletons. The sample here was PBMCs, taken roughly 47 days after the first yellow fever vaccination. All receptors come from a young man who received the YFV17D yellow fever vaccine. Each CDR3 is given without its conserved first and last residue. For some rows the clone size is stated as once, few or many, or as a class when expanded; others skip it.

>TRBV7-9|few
ASSLPIAFTDTQY
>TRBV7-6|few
ASSQPAGTNTDTQY
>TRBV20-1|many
SATPGTSVPSSYNEQF
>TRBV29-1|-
SVSTPGGADTQY
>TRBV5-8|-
ASTGQNTDTQY
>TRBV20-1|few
SARLMNRGRNNEQF
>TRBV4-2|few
ASSQDRYQENTEAF
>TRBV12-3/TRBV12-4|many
ASSFFPPAFGALSNNSPLH
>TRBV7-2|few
ASSQTLNGISLH
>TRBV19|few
ASSIGENQPQH
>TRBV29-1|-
SVESGASVGNTIY
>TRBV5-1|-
ASSEQTGRLDGYT
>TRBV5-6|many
ASSLGSGRWDTQY
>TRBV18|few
ASSPTASQGGTDTQY
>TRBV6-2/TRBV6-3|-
ASSPRFGTVYGYT
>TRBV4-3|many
ASSHRQGNDEQF
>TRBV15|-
ATSRQVDTGELF
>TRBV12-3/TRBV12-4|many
ASSSLSIQETQY
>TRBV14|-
ASSQGWRYTDTQY
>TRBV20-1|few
SAWENGYT
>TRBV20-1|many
SARGANYGYT
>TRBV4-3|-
ASSQGGAETQY
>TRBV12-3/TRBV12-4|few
ASSLGLGDEKLF
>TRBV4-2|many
ASSPGPGNTEAF
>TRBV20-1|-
SAREEGAVSASTDTQY
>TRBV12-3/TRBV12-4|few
ASSATGGGYGYT
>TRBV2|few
ASSADRGSGELF
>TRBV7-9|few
ASSWEGYTQY
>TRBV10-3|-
AISRTSSSQETQY
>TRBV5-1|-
ASSWVSAGEETQY
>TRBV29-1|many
SVEDFSTSEQY
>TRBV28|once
ASRRTGATDTQY
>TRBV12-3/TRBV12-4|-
ASTLGTMNTEAF